This T cell receptor beta chain comes out of a study of cytomegalovirus exposure and HLA in healthy donors. This PCR relied on a set of 60 Vbeta primers and 13 Jbeta primers. The data were produced by immunoSEQ multiplex PCR, yet TCRdb's version contains in-frame clones alone and is incomplete. Reported are 90,000 to 130,000 clones; the ten largest clones contain roughly 6.6%. Whole-study results and caveats: Most of the CMV-associated TCR beta chains (in a later analysis) appeared to be HLA-restricted. Common viral pathogens were later found to be apparently linked to several of the most significant clusters. As a later analysis showed, a missense DCLRE1C variant was linked to trimming of TCR beta V- and J-genes. Many donors carried some public TCRs, although rarity characterized most TCR sequences.

A note on this clone: The antigen is undetermined.

Looked up from germline, CDR1 is LNHNV and CDR2 is YYDKDF (reference sequence). The CDR3 has 15 residues. V lost 5 bases to trimming and J lost 6 bases; unmatched junction nucleotides: 11. The sample comprised PBMCs. The TCR originated in a middle-aged man in good health and CMV-seropositive. V is TRBV15 and J is TRBJ2-7, with 9 nucleotides matching TRBD1. This CDR3 reads CATSANRGLLGEQYF. Written as DNA, the CDR3 is TGTGCCACCAGCGCAAACAGGGGGCTCTTAGGCGAGCAGTACTTC.